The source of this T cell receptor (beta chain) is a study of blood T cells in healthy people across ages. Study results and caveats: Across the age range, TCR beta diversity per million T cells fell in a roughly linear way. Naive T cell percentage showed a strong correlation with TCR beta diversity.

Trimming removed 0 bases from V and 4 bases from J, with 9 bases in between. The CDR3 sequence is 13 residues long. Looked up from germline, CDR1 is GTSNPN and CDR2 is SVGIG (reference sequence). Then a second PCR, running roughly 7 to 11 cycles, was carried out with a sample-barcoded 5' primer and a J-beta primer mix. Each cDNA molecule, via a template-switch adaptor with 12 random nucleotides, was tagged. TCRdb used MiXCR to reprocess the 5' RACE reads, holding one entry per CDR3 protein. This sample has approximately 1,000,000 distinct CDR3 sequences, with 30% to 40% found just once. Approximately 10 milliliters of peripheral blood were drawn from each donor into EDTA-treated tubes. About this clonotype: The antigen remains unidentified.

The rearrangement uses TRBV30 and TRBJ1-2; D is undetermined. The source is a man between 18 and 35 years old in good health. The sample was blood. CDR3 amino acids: CAWSVLGIYGYTF. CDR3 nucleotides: TGTGCCTGGAGTGTACTCGGGATCTATGGCTACACCTTC.